Sequencing of this T cell receptor beta chain was carried out in a study of graft-versus-host responses after intestinal transplantation. General study findings and limits: There were GvH clones found in recipient marrow, and some of them appeared first in ileum or blood.

Of note for this clone: The antigen remains unidentified.

Produced via immunoSEQ multiplex PCR; TCRdb's table is partial and in-frame only. The data contain some 92,000 clones, just under 95% of them singletons. The CDR3 contains 15 residues. Germline lookup yields CDR1 LNHDA and CDR2 SQIVND (reference sequence). Trimming cost V 6 bases and J 1 base; bases outside gene matches: 7. This TCR was recovered from a human donor who received an intestinal transplant. The chain couples TRBV19 to TRBJ2-5; 8 bases fit TRBD1. Here the sequenced sample was unstimulated CD4+ T cells sorted from spleen or lymph node cells, taken before intestinal transplant. Here the CDR3 reads CASRRGQGAQETQYF. CDR3 coding DNA: TGTGCCAGTAGACGGGGCCAGGGGGCCCAAGAGACCCAGTACTTC.